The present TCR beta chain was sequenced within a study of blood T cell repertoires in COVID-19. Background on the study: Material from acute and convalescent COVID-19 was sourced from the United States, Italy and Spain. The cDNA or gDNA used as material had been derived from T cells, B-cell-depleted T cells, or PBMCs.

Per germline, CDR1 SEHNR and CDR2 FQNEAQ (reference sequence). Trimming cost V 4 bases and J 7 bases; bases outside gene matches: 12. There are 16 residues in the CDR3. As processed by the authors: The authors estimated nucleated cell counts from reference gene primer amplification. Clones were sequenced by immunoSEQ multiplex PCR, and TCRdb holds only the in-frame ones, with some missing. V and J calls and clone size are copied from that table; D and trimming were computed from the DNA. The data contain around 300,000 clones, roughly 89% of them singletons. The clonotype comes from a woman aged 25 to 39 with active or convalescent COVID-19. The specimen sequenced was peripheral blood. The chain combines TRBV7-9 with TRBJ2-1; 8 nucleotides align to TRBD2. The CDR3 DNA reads TGTGCCAGCAGCTCGCGGGGGGTTGGTGGAGGGAATGAGCAGTTCTTC. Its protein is CASSSRGVGGGNEQFF.